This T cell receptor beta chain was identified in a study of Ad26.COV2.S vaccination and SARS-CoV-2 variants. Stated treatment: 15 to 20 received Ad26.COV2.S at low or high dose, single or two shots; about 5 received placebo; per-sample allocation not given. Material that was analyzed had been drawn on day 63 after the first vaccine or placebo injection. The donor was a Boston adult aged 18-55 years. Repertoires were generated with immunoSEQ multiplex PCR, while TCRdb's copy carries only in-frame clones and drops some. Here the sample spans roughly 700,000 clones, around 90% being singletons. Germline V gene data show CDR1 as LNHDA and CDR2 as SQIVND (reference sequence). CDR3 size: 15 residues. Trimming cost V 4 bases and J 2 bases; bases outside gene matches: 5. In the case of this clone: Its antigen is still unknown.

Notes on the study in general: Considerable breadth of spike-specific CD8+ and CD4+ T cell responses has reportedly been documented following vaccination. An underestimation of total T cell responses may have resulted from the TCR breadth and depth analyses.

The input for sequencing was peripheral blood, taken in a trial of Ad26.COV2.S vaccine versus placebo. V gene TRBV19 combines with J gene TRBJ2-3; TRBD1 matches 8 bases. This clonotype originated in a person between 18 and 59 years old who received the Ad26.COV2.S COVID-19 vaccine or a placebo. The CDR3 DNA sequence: TGTGCCAGTAGTACGAGACAGGGGATCACAGATACGCAGTATTTT. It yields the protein CASSTRQGITDTQYF.